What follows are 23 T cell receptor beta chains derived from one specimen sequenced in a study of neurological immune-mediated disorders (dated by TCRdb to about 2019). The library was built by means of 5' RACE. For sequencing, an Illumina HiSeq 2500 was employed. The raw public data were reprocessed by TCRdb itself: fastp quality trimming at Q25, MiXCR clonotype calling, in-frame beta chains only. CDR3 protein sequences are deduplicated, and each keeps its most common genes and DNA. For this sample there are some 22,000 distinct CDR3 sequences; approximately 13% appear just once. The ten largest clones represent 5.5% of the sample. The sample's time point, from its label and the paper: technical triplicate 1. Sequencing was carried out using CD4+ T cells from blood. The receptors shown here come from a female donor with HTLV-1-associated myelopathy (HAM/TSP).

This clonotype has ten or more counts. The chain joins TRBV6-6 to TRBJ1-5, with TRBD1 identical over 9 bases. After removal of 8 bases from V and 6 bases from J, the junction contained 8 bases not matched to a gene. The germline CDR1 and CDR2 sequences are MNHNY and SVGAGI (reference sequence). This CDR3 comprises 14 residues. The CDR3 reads CASSDGQGRQPQHF. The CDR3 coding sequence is TGTGCCAGCTCTGATGGACAGGGGCGTCAGCCCCAGCATTTT.

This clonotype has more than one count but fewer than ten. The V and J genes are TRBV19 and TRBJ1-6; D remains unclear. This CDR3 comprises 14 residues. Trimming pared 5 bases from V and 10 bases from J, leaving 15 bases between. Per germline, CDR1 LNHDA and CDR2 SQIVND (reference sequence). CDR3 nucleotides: TGTGCCAGTAGTGTCAAGGTTGCTGGATCACCCCTCCACTTT. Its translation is CASSVKVAGSPLHF.

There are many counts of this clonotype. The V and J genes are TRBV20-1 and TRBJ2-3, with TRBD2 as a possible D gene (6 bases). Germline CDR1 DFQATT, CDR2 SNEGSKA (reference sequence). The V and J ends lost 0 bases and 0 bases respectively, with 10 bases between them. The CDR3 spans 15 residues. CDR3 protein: CSARDFGTSTDTQYF. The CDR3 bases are TGCAGTGCTAGAGATTTCGGGACTAGCACAGATACGCAGTATTTT.

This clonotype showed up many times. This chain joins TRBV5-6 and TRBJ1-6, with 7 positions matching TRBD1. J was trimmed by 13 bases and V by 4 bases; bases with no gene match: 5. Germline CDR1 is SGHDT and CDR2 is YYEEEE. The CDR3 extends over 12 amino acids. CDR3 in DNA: TGTGCCAGCAGCGTCAGGGGGTTCCCCCTCCACTTT. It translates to CASSVRGFPLHF.

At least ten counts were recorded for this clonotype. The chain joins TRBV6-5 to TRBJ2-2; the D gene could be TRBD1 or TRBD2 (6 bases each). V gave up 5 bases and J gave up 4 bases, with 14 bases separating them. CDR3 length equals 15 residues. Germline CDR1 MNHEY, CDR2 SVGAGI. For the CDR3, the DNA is TGTGCCAGCAGTCCCCCGGGGGCGGGCACCGGGGAGCTGTTTTTT. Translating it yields CASSPPGAGTGELFF.

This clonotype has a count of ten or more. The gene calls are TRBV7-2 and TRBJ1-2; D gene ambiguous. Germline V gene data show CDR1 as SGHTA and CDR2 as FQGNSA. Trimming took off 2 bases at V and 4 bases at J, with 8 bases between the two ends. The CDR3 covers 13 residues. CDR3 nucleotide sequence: TGTGCCAGCAGCTTAATGGGGATCTATGGCTACACCTTC. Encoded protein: CASSLMGIYGYTF.

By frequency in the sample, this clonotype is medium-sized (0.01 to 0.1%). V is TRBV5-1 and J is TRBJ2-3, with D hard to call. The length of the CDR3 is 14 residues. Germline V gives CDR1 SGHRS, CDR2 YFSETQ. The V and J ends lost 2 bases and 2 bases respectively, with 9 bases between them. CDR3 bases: TGCGCCAGCAGCTTCGGGCTAGACACAGATACGCAGTATTTT. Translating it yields CASSFGLDTDTQYF.

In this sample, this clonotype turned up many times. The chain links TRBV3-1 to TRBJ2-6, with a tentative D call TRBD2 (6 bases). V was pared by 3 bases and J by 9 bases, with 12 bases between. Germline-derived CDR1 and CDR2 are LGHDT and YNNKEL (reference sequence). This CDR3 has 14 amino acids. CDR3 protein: CASSQGQGGNVLTF. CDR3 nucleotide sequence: TGTGCCAGCAGCCAGGGCCAGGGAGGCAACGTCCTGACTTTC.

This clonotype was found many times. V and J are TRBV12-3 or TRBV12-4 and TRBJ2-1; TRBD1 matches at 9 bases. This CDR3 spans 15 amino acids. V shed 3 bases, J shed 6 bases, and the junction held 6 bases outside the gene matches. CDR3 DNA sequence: TGTGCCAGCAGTTTTGCGGGACAGGGAACCAATGAGCAGTTCTTC. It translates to CASSFAGQGTNEQFF.

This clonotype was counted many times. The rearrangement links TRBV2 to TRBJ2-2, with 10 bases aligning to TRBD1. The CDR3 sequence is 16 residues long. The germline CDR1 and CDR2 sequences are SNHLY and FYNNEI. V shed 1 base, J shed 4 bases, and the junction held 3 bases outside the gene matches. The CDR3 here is CASSEEGTGVTGELFF. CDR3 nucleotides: TGTGCCAGCAGTGAAGAGGGGACAGGGGTCACCGGGGAGCTGTTTTTT.

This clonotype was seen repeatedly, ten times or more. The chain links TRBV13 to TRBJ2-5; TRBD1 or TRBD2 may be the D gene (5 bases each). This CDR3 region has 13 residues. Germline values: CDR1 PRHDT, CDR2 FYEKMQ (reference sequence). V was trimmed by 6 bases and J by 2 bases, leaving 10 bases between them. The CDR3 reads CASREGRQETQYF. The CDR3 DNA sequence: TGTGCCAGCAGAGAGGGGAGACAAGAGACCCAGTACTTC.

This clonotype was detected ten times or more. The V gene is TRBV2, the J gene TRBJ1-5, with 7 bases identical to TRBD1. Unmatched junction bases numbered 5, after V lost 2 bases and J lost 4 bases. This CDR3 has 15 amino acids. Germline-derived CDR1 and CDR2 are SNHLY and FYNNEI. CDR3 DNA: TGTGCCAGCAGTGAAATGACAGGGACGAATCAGCCCCAGCATTTT. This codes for CASSEMTGTNQPQHF.

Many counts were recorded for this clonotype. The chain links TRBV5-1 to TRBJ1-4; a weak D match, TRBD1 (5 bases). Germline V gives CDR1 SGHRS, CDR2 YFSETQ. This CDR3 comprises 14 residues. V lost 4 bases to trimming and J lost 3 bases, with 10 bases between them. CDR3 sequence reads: CASSTGLANEKLFF. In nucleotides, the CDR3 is TGCGCCAGCAGCACGGGACTGGCTAATGAAAAACTGTTTTTT.

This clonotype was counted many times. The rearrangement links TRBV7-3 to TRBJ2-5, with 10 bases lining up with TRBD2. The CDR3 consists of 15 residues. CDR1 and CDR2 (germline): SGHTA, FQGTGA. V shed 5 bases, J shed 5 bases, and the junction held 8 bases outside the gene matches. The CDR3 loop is CASSRSGGARETQYF. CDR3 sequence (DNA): TGTGCCAGCAGCCGCAGCGGGGGGGCCCGGGAGACCCAGTACTTC.

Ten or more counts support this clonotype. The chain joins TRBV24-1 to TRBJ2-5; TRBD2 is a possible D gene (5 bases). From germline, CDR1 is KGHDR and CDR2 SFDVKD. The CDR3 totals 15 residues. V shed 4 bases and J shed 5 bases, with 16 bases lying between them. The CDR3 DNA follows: TGTGCCACCAGTGACTTCGGACGGGGTGTGGAGACCCAGTACTTC. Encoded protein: CATSDFGRGVETQYF.

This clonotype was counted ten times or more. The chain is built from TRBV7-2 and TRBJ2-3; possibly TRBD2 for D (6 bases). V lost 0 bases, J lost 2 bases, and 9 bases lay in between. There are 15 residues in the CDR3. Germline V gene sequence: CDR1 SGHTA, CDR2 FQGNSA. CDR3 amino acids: CASSLAPGLTDTQYF. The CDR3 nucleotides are TGTGCCAGCAGCTTAGCGCCGGGACTCACAGATACGCAGTATTTT.

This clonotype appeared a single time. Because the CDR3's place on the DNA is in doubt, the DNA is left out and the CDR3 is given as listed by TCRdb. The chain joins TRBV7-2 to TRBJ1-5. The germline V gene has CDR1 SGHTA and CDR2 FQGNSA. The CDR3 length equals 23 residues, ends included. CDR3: CASSFYICSASSPHGDVNQPQHF.

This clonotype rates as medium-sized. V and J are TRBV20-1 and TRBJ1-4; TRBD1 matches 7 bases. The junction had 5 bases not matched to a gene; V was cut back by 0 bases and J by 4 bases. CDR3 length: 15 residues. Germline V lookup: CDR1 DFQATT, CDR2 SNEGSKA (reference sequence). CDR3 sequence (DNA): TGCAGTGCTAGAGATCGGGCAGGGGGTAATGAAAAACTGTTTTTT. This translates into CSARDRAGGNEKLFF.

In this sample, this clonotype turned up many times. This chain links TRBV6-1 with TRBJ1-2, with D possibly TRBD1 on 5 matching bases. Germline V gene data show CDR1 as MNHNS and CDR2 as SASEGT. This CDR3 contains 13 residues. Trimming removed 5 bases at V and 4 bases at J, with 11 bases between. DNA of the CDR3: TGTGCCAGCAGTCCGGGACGGTCCTATGGCTACACCTTC. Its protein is CASSPGRSYGYTF.

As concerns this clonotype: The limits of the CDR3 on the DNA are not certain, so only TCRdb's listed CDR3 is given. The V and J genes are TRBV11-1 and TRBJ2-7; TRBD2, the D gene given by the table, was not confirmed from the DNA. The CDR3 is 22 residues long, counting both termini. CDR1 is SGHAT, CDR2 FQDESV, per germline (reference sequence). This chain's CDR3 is CASSFYICSARGAGGLSYEQYF.

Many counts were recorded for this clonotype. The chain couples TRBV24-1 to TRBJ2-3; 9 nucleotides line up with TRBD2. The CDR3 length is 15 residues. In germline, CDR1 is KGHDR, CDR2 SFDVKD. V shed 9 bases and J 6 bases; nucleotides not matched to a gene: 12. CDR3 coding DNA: TGTGCCACCCGTGGGGCTAGCGGGGAGTCGGATACGCAGTATTTT. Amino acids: CATRGASGESDTQYF.

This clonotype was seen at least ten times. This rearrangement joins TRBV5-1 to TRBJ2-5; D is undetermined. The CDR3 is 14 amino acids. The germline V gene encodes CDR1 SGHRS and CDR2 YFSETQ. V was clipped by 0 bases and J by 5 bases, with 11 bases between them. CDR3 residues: CASSLEAGRETQYF. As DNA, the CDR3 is TGCGCCAGCAGCTTGGAAGCAGGAAGGGAGACCCAGTACTTC.

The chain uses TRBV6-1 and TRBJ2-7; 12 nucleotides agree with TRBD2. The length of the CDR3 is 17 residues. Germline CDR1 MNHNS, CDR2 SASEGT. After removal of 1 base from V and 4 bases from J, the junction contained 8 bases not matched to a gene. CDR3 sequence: CASSEGVGGLAGYEQYF. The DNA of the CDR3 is TGTGCCAGCAGTGAAGGCGTGGGGGGACTAGCGGGTTACGAGCAGTACTTC.